The TCR beta chain under discussion was sequenced for a study of CD8 T cells in ankylosing spondylitis. Each CDR3 protein gets one entry after TCRdb re-called the 5' RACE reads with MiXCR. The sample carries about 250,000 distinct CDR3 sequences, about 20% recorded once. This clonotype was seen a few times. This clonotype was obtained from a male donor with ankylosing spondylitis or in good health (not recorded which). What was sequenced was blood, either unsorted or a sorted T cell fraction (not recorded which).

CDR3 in amino acids: CSAGTGANQPQHF. The CDR3 region has the DNA TGCAGTGCTGGGACAGGTGCCAATCAGCCCCAGCATTTT. This chain links TRBV20-1 with TRBJ1-5; 8 nucleotides align to TRBD1. CDR3 size: 13 residues. Trimming cost V 5 bases and J 3 bases; bases outside gene matches: 3. Germline V gene lookup returns CDR1 DFQATT and CDR2 SNEGSKA (reference sequence).